Shown below are 28 T cell receptor beta chains from a single sample sequenced in a study of T cells in Graves' hyperthyroidism and ophthalmopathy. RNA transcripts were the template for amplifying TCR beta CDR3 regions. The study used the HTBI primer set for a first-round RT-PCR of the TCR CDR3. One entry per CDR3 protein results from TCRdb running MiXCR on the multiplex PCR reads. Among 650,000 to 850,000 distinct CDR3 sequences listed, 18% were seen once. Source material: blood. The receptors originated from a woman aged 45-65 years with Graves' hyperthyroidism that later progressed to Graves' ophthalmopathy.

With regard to this clonotype: This may be a read error: a much more frequent sequence differs by one nucleotide. The chain links TRBV18 to TRBJ2-3; perhaps D is TRBD1 or TRBD2 (9 bases each). The V end was cut by 6 bases, the J end by 1 base, with 26 bases between. This CDR3 spans 19 amino acids. The germline CDR1 and CDR2 sequences are KGHSH and LQKENI. The CDR3 here is CASSSGQGRLAVRTDTQYF. CDR3 nucleotides: TGTGCCAGCTCTTCGGGACAGGGAAGACTAGCGGTCCGCACAGATACGCAGTATTTT.

Of note for this clonotype: Just one base apart from a much larger clone, this may be a read error. The J gene is TRBJ2-1, the V gene TRBV7-9, with D hard to call. Deletions cut 4 bases from V and 7 bases from J, with 14 bases between. Germline lookup yields CDR1 SEHNR and CDR2 FQNEAQ (reference sequence). The CDR3 has 14 amino acids. This CDR3 is CASSSANGRNEQFF. CDR3 nucleotide sequence: TGTGCCAGCAGCTCAGCGAACGGTCGGAATGAGCAGTTCTTC.

The chain has TRBV9 and TRBJ2-2, with TRBD1 identical over 9 bases. Trimming took 2 bases from V and 4 from J; bases not matched to a gene: 6. This CDR3 is 16 amino acids long. Germline CDR1 is SGDLS and CDR2 is YYNGEE. The CDR3 loop reads CASSVGTGSVTGELFF. In nucleotides, the CDR3 is TGTGCCAGCAGCGTCGGGACAGGGTCCGTCACCGGGGAGCTGTTTTTT.

The table lists this clonotype with many counts. The rearrangement uses TRBV3-1 and TRBJ2-3; tentatively, D is TRBD2 (6 bases). In germline, CDR1 is LGHDT, CDR2 YNNKEL (reference sequence). V lost 0 bases to trimming and J lost 2 bases, with 9 bases between them. This CDR3 has 15 residues. The CDR3 DNA sequence: TGTGCCAGCAGCCAAGAACTAGCTTTCACAGATACGCAGTATTTT. This encodes CASSQELAFTDTQYF.

This clonotype was observed many times. The chain uses TRBV30 and TRBJ2-5; possible D gene TRBD1, 5 bases. The CDR3 sequence is 14 residues long. Germline-derived CDR1 and CDR2 are GTSNPN and SVGIG (reference sequence). Trimming shortened V by 0 bases and J by 1 base, and 9 bases separated the two germline ends. The DNA for the CDR3 is TGTGCCTGGAGTGTTTGGCAGGGCCAAGAGACCCAGTACTTC. Translated: CAWSVWQGQETQYF.

This clonotype was observed a handful of times. The chain combines TRBV4-1 with TRBJ1-1, with D unresolved. The CDR3 spans 14 residues. From germline, CDR1 is MGHRA and CDR2 YSYEKL. Deletions cut 0 bases from V and 4 bases from J, with 9 bases between. This chain's CDR3 is CASSQDPTLTEAFF. The CDR3 DNA reads as TGCGCCAGCAGCCAAGATCCCACACTCACTGAAGCTTTCTTT.

Ten or more counts support this clonotype. The rearrangement joins TRBV12-5 to TRBJ2-1, with TRBD2 identical over 14 bases. The J segment lost 2 bases and the V segment lost 9 bases, leaving 9 bases of the junction unmatched. The CDR3 contains 17 residues. Germline V lookup: CDR1 LGHNT, CDR2 FRNRAP. The CDR3, as DNA: TGTGCTAGACACTGGACTAGCGGGGGGACCCCCTACAATGAGCAGTTCTTC. The encoded protein is CARHWTSGGTPYNEQFF.

V gene TRBV27 combines with J gene TRBJ1-2; D not resolved. Trimming removed 5 bases from V and 2 bases from J, with 9 bases in between. This CDR3 has 13 amino acids. Germline loops: CDR1 MNHEY, CDR2 SMNVEV (reference sequence). This CDR3 reads CASSPGMNYGYTF. The CDR3 bases are TGTGCCAGCAGTCCGGGAATGAACTATGGCTACACCTTC.

This clonotype was counted between two and nine times. The rearrangement joins TRBV7-2 to TRBJ1-4; D not resolved. The V end was cut by 5 bases, the J end by 3 bases, with 7 bases between. There are 13 residues in the CDR3. Germline CDR1 and CDR2: SGHTA and FQGNSA. The CDR3 bases are TGTGCCAGCAGCATCCGAGCTAATGAAAAACTGTTTTTT. This gives the protein CASSIRANEKLFF.

The chain has TRBV27 and TRBJ2-3, with TRBD1 as a possible D gene (5 bases). The V end lost 1 base, the J end lost 2 bases, and 10 bases lay between the germline ends. In germline, CDR1 is MNHEY, CDR2 SMNVEV (reference sequence). This CDR3 spans 15 amino acids. CDR3 in DNA: TGTGCCAGCAGTTTATTCGACAGACCCACAGATACGCAGTATTTT. It specifies CASSLFDRPTDTQYF.

Many counts were recorded for this clonotype. The V call is TRBV20-1, the J call TRBJ2-2; 8 nucleotides align to TRBD2. V dropped 2 bases and J dropped 3; count of bases not matched to a gene: 8. This CDR3 region has 16 residues. Germline values: CDR1 DFQATT, CDR2 SNEGSKA (reference sequence). CDR3 residues: CSARPGGPADTGELFF. In DNA, the CDR3 is TGCAGTGCTAGACCGGGAGGGCCAGCGGACACCGGGGAGCTGTTTTTT.

This clonotype was seen a few times. The chain joins TRBV20-1 to TRBJ2-5, with D hard to call. The CDR3 spans 12 residues. The V gene's germline CDR1 is DFQATT and CDR2 SNEGSKA (reference sequence). V lost 3 bases and J lost 5, with 10 bases in between. CDR3 residues: CSASRQLETQYF. CDR3 bases: TGCAGTGCTAGTCGGCAATTGGAGACCCAGTACTTC.

This clonotype was seen repeatedly, ten times or more. V is TRBV20-1 and J is TRBJ2-7, with 13 positions matching TRBD2. From germline, CDR1 is DFQATT and CDR2 SNEGSKA (reference sequence). V gave up 7 bases and J gave up 7 bases; unmatched junction bases: 10. The CDR3 has 14 residues. CDR3 protein: CSVGTSGAPLEQYF. The CDR3 DNA reads TGCAGTGTGGGGACTAGCGGGGCTCCCTTAGAGCAGTACTTC.

At least ten counts were recorded for this clonotype. The chain is built from TRBV11-2 and TRBJ2-5; D not resolved. V lost 6 bases, J lost 2 bases, and 16 bases lay in between. The length of the CDR3 is 15 residues. From germline, CDR1 is SGHAT and CDR2 FQNNGV. CDR3 sequence: CASSLRLRAQETQYF. CDR3 bases: TGTGCCAGCAGTTTAAGACTTAGGGCACAAGAGACCCAGTACTTC.

This clonotype came up many times. This rearrangement joins TRBV12-3 or TRBV12-4 to TRBJ1-2, with D perhaps matching TRBD1 (5 bases). The CDR3 runs to 14 residues. The V end lost 4 bases, the J end lost 3 bases, and 12 bases lay between the germline ends. DNA for the CDR3: TGTGCCAGCAGTTCCTTCGGGGCCGACTATGGCTACACCTTC. Translation gives CASSSFGADYGYTF.

This clonotype turned up a few times. The chain links TRBV4-2 to TRBJ2-5; D perhaps matches TRBD2 (6 bases). This CDR3 comprises 14 residues. V was pared by 1 base and J by 5 bases, with 11 bases between. Germline CDR1 and CDR2: LGHNA and YNFKEQ. The CDR3 spells CASSQALASETQYF. CDR3 in DNA: TGTGCCAGCAGCCAAGCGCTAGCGTCGGAGACCCAGTACTTC.

The gene calls are TRBV19 and TRBJ2-1, with D tentatively TRBD2 (6 bases). Germline loops: CDR1 LNHDA, CDR2 SQIVND (reference sequence). Trimming pared 5 bases from V and 0 bases from J, leaving 17 bases between. The CDR3 is 17 amino acids. CDR3 residues: CASSGSGGVDSYNEQFF. The CDR3 region has the DNA TGTGCCAGTAGTGGATCAGGCGGGGTCGACTCCTACAATGAGCAGTTCTTC.

The chain's CDR3 is CASSWQGGNGELFF. The CDR3 DNA reads as TGTGCCAGCAGTTGGCAGGGGGGAAACGGGGAGCTGTTTTTT. The genes are TRBV27 and TRBJ2-2; a weak D match, TRBD1 (7 bases). CDR1 MNHEY and CDR2 SMNVEV come from the germline V gene (reference sequence). This CDR3 region has 14 residues. V lost 4 bases and J lost 7, with 13 bases in between.

This clonotype was counted ten times or more. This chain links TRBV5-1 with TRBJ1-1; tentative D call: TRBD1 (6 bases). This CDR3 has 17 amino acids. CDR1 is SGHRS, CDR2 YFSETQ, per germline. V gave up 4 bases and J gave up 0 bases, with 19 bases separating them. The CDR3 DNA is TGCGCCAGCAGCGATACCGGGACAAACCTTATGAACACTGAAGCTTTCTTT. Residues: CASSDTGTNLMNTEAFF.

This clonotype appeared a single time. This chain connects TRBV19 to TRBJ1-5; 7 bases match TRBD1. This CDR3 comprises 16 residues. J lost 1 base, V lost 3 bases, and 6 bases had no gene match. CDR1 and CDR2 from the germline V gene are LNHDA and SQIVND (reference sequence). CDR3: CASSMGGGQSNQPQHF. The CDR3 DNA sequence: TGTGCCAGTAGTATGGGAGGGGGCCAGAGCAATCAGCCCCAGCATTTT.

This clonotype was seen at least ten times. The gene calls are TRBV3-1 and TRBJ2-5; tentative D call: TRBD1 (5 bases). Germline CDR1 and CDR2: LGHDT and YNNKEL (reference sequence). This CDR3 comprises 14 residues. The V and J ends lost 1 base and 5 bases respectively, with 11 bases between them. In DNA form, the CDR3 reads TGTGCCAGCAGCCAAGCAGGGCTGGAGGAGACCCAGTACTTC. It yields the protein CASSQAGLEETQYF.

V usage is TRBV10-3 and J usage is TRBJ2-2; 8 bases fit TRBD1. This CDR3 spans 15 amino acids. Germline V gives CDR1 ENHRY, CDR2 SYGVKD. Trimming at V came to 5 bases and at J to 4 bases, leaving 6 bases not matched to a gene. Here the CDR3 reads CAISTTGEGTGELFF. As DNA, the CDR3 is TGTGCCATCAGTACGACAGGGGAAGGCACCGGGGAGCTGTTTTTT.

This clonotype was detected ten times or more. The J gene is TRBJ1-1, the V gene TRBV7-8, with a possible D match to TRBD1 (5 bases). The V end lost 5 bases, the J end lost 0 bases, and 16 bases lay between the germline ends. CDR3 size: 16 residues. CDR1 is SGHVS, CDR2 FQNEAQ, per germline. For the CDR3, the DNA is TGTGCCAGCAGCCTAAGTGGCCAGGGATTGAACACTGAAGCTTTCTTT. The encoded protein is CASSLSGQGLNTEAFF.

The sample holds many counts of this clonotype. The chain has TRBV5-1 and TRBJ2-3, with a tentative D call TRBD2 (5 bases). The CDR3 runs 13 residues. V gave up 2 bases and J gave up 6 bases, with 10 bases separating them. Germline V gene data show CDR1 as SGHRS and CDR2 as YFSETQ. CDR3 loop: CASSLNERDTQYF. The CDR3 coding sequence is TGCGCCAGCAGCTTAAACGAGCGGGATACGCAGTATTTT. Looking up the rest from reference TRBV5-1 and TRBJ2-3 gives the full variable domain: KAGVTQTPRYLIKTRGQQVTLSCSPISGHRSVSWYQQTPGQGLQFLFEYFSETQRNKGNFPGRFSGRQFSNSRSEMNVSTLELGDSALYLCASSLNERDTQYFGPGTRLTVL.

The chain couples TRBV5-1 to TRBJ1-2; 9 bases map to TRBD1. The CDR3 consists of 15 residues. The V and J ends lost 5 bases and 2 bases, in that order; junction bases with no gene match: 7. The germline gives CDR1 SGHRS, CDR2 YFSETQ. The CDR3 protein is CASRPPGTGNYGYTF. In nucleotides, the CDR3 is TGCGCCAGCAGACCACCCGGGACAGGGAACTATGGCTACACCTTC. Based on the CDR3 plus reference TRBV5-1 and TRBJ1-2, the full variable domain is KAGVTQTPRYLIKTRGQQVTLSCSPISGHRSVSWYQQTPGQGLQFLFEYFSETQRNKGNFPGRFSGRQFSNSRSEMNVSTLELGDSALYLCASRPPGTGNYGYTFGSGTRLTVV.

At least ten counts were recorded for this clonotype. V usage is TRBV3-1 and J usage is TRBJ2-2, with 8 bases that match TRBD1. This CDR3 spans 16 amino acids. Looked up from germline, CDR1 is LGHDT and CDR2 is YNNKEL (reference sequence). With V trimmed by 3 bases and J by 7 bases, 10 bases remained unmatched. The CDR3 loop is CASSQFSGGADGELFF. CDR3 nucleotides: TGTGCCAGCAGCCAGTTCTCAGGGGGCGCCGACGGGGAGCTGTTTTTT.

V and J are TRBV7-9 and TRBJ2-1, with D possibly TRBD1 on 6 matching bases. The V end was cut by 6 bases, the J end by 1 base, with 10 bases between. The CDR3 contains 14 residues. Germline V gene sequence: CDR1 SEHNR, CDR2 FQNEAQ (reference sequence). Here the CDR3 DNA reads TGTGCCAGCAGACCCGACAGGTCCTACAATGAGCAGTTCTTC. Translation: CASRPDRSYNEQFF.

This chain connects TRBV10-3 to TRBJ1-5; the D is unclear. Per germline, CDR1 ENHRY and CDR2 SYGVKD. This CDR3 is built from 16 residues. V lost 2 bases and J lost 0, with 11 bases in between. CDR3: CAISEPYSGSNQPQHF. As DNA, the CDR3 is TGTGCCATCAGTGAGCCCTACAGTGGTAGCAATCAGCCCCAGCATTTT.